Below, 29 T cell receptor beta chains from the same sample are listed, as sequenced in a study of OX40 agonist ivuxolimab in advanced cancers. The assay was immunoSEQ multiplex PCR, and TCRdb's table has in-frame clones only and misses some. The sample has almost 85,000 clones, over 85% seen once. The source material was CD4+ or CD8+ T cells sorted from blood, sampled in a trial of the OX40 agonist ivuxolimab. The receptors were gathered from an adult with an advanced solid tumor such as melanoma, head and neck, liver or kidney cancer.

The V gene is TRBV28, the J gene TRBJ2-6; weak D call: TRBD2 (6 bases). Trimming removed 4 bases from V and 4 bases from J, with 17 bases in between. Germline V gene sequence: CDR1 MDHEN, CDR2 SYDVKM. The CDR3 is 17 amino acids. The CDR3 loop reads CASSWGEVGPGANVLTF. CDR3 nucleotide sequence: TGTGCCAGCAGTTGGGGGGAGGTGGGGCCCGGGGCCAACGTCCTGACTTTC. Variable domain in full (rest from reference TRBV28 and TRBJ2-6): DVKVTQSSRYLVKRTGEKVFLECVQDMDHENMFWYRQDPGLGLRLIYFSYDVKMKEKGDIPEGYSVSREKKERFSLILESASTNQTSMYLCASSWGEVGPGANVLTFGAGSRLTVL.

This clone is a singleton in its sample. This sequence joins TRBV7-2 and TRBJ1-1; D is possibly TRBD1 (5 bases). Deletions cut 3 bases from V and 2 bases from J, with 10 bases between. CDR3 length: 14 residues. Germline CDR1 reads SGHTA; CDR2 reads FQGNSA. The CDR3 DNA reads as TGTGCCAGCAGCTTGGACATAAGCAACACTGAAGCTTTCTTT. Amino acid sequence: CASSLDISNTEAFF. Together with reference TRBV7-2 and TRBJ1-1, the CDR3 gives the full variable domain: GAGVSQSPSNKVTEKGKDVELRCDPISGHTALYWYRQSLGQGLEFLIYFQGNSAPDKSGLPSDRFSAERTGGSVSTLTIQRTQQEDSAVYLCASSLDISNTEAFFGQGTRLTVV.

This clone was picked up one time. This chain connects TRBV6-5 to TRBJ2-1; D is undetermined. The CDR3 runs to 16 residues. V lost 0 bases and J 3 bases, leaving 12 bases between the germline ends. Germline CDR1 is MNHEY and CDR2 is SVGAGI. CDR3 loop: CASSYSNMVGYNEQFF. For the CDR3, the DNA is TGTGCCAGCAGTTACTCGAACATGGTTGGCTACAATGAGCAGTTCTTC.

This sequence joins TRBV27 and TRBJ2-5; 10 nucleotides line up with TRBD2. The trim removed 5 bases at V and 4 bases at J, leaving 4 bases unmatched. Germline CDR1 reads MNHEY; CDR2 reads SMNVEV (reference sequence). The CDR3 loop spans 14 amino acids. The CDR3 protein is CASSDSGRVETQYF. In DNA form, the CDR3 reads TGTGCCAGCAGTGACAGCGGGAGGGTAGAGACCCAGTACTTC.

CDR3 nucleotides: TGCAGCGTTCAGGACAGGGGGATGAACACTGAAGCTTTCTTT. As protein: CSVQDRGMNTEAFF. This chain connects TRBV29-1 to TRBJ1-1; the match to TRBD1 covers 10 bases. With V trimmed by 5 bases and J by 0 bases, 3 bases remained unmatched. Looked up from germline, CDR1 is SQVTM and CDR2 is ANQGSEA. This CDR3 has 14 amino acids.

The chain carries TRBV5-1 and TRBJ2-7; 10 positions agree with TRBD2. The germline V gene encodes CDR1 SGHRS and CDR2 YFSETQ. The CDR3 runs 15 residues. J was trimmed by 3 bases and V by 1 base; bases with no gene match: 4. This CDR3 reads CASSLSGRALYEQYF. The CDR3 DNA is TGCGCCAGCAGCTTGAGCGGGAGGGCACTCTACGAGCAGTACTTC.

Here the CDR3 reads CASSLAGEGTEAFF. The CDR3 coding sequence is TGCGCCAGCAGCTTGGCCGGGGAAGGGACTGAAGCTTTCTTT. The chain recombines TRBV5-1 with TRBJ1-1; no definite D call. This CDR3 comprises 14 residues. Germline V gene data show CDR1 as SGHRS and CDR2 as YFSETQ. V lost 0 bases, J lost 5 bases, and 11 bases lay in between.

This chain joins TRBV19 and TRBJ1-5; no firm D call. Trimming left V 3 bases short and J 0 bases short, with 9 bases between. The germline CDR1 and CDR2 sequences are LNHDA and SQIVND (reference sequence). This CDR3 is 15 amino acids long. The CDR3 DNA reads TGTGCCAGTAGTATGGGCACAGCTAGCAATCAGCCCCAGCATTTT. Its protein product is CASSMGTASNQPQHF.

This clone occurred once. The V call is TRBV27, the J call TRBJ1-2, with D possibly TRBD1 on 5 matching bases. The CDR3 contains 13 residues. Germline V CDR1 and CDR2: MNHEY, SMNVEV (reference sequence). The V and J ends lost 3 bases and 2 bases respectively, with 7 bases between them. The CDR3 DNA is TGTGCCAGCAGTTTGGGACCGAACTATGGCTACACCTTC. Translation: CASSLGPNYGYTF.

The chain combines TRBV4-3 with TRBJ1-5, with D unresolved. Germline V gene data show CDR1 as LGHNA and CDR2 as YSLEER. V lost 4 bases to trimming and J lost 1 base, with 11 bases between them. The CDR3 sequence is 15 residues long. The CDR3 is CASSPGRGSNQPQHF. The CDR3 DNA reads TGCGCCAGCAGCCCCGGACGGGGAAGCAATCAGCCCCAGCATTTT.

V is TRBV5-4 and J is TRBJ2-1, with 7 bases lining up with TRBD1. V lost 2 bases to trimming and J lost 0 bases; unmatched junction nucleotides: 2. The CDR3 has 15 residues. The germline V gene has CDR1 SGHNT and CDR2 YYREEE (reference sequence). The CDR3 protein is CASSFAGGSYNEQFF. The CDR3 nucleotides read TGTGCCAGCAGCTTCGCAGGGGGCTCCTACAATGAGCAGTTCTTC.

The chain is built from TRBV30 and TRBJ1-2; D is possibly TRBD1 (5 bases). The CDR3 covers 14 residues. Between the trimmed V and J ends, which lost 5 bases and 8 bases, there was a span of 21 bases. Germline CDR1 GTSNPN, CDR2 SVGIG (reference sequence). CDR3 sequence: CAWDPLRRGGGYTF. CDR3 nucleotides: TGTGCCTGGGACCCCTTGAGGAGGGGTGGAGGCTACACCTTC.

The CDR3 coding sequence is TGTGCCGTGGAGCGCTTAGGGGGAGGCACAGATACGCAGTATTTT. This encodes CAVERLGGGTDTQYF. The chain recombines TRBV30 with TRBJ2-3, with D possibly TRBD1 on 6 matching bases. CDR1 is GTSNPN, CDR2 SVGIG, per germline (reference sequence). The CDR3 spans 15 residues. The ends were cut back, 8 bases at V and 1 base at J, with 19 bases in the middle. The entire variable domain, with the rest obtained from reference TRBV30 and TRBJ2-3, is as follows: SQTIHQWPATLVQPVGSPLSLECTVEGTSNPNLYWYRQAAGRGLQLLFYSVGIGQISSEVPQNLSASRPQDRQFILSSKKLLLSDSGFYLCAVERLGGGTDTQYFGPGTRLTVL.

This chain connects TRBV7-2 to TRBJ2-1; no clear D. Germline V gives CDR1 SGHTA, CDR2 FQGNSA. CDR3 length equals 15 residues. V gave up 4 bases and J gave up 1 base, with 11 bases separating them. The CDR3 spells CASSSRTRSYNEQFF. As DNA, the CDR3 is TGTGCCAGCAGCTCCCGTACTCGTTCCTACAATGAGCAGTTCTTC.

V gene TRBV9 combines with J gene TRBJ2-1; 8 bases are shared with TRBD2. Germline trimming cut 0 bases from V and 6 bases from J; bases unmatched to any gene: 5. The germline gives CDR1 SGDLS, CDR2 YYNGEE. The CDR3 consists of 15 residues. CDR3 bases: TGTGCCAGCAGCGTAGGGTCGGGAGGGCCCAATGAGCAGTTCTTC. Its protein is CASSVGSGGPNEQFF.

The genes are TRBV2 and TRBJ1-1; D gene ambiguous. Germline V gene data show CDR1 as SNHLY and CDR2 as FYNNEI. This CDR3 spans 13 amino acids. The CDR3 region has the DNA TGTGCTAGCGGTAAGGGAGAGGTCACTGAAGCTTTCTTT. Translating it yields CASGKGEVTEAFF.

V and J are TRBV29-1 and TRBJ2-7, with D maybe TRBD2 (6 bases). The germline V and J ends were trimmed by 4 bases and 4 bases, with 11 bases remaining between them. CDR1 is SQVTM, CDR2 ANQGSEA, per germline. The CDR3 has 12 residues. The CDR3 protein is CSVVGGVYEQYF. CDR3 bases: TGCAGCGTTGTCGGAGGGGTTTACGAGCAGTACTTC.

The gene calls are TRBV7-9 and TRBJ1-1, with 9 bases lining up with TRBD1. Trimming at V came to 5 bases and at J to 0 bases, leaving 10 bases not matched to a gene. Germline V lookup: CDR1 SEHNR, CDR2 FQNEAQ (reference sequence). This CDR3 has 17 residues. CDR3 loop: CASSLRPGQGLNTEAFF. CDR3 nucleotides: TGTGCCAGCAGCCTAAGACCGGGACAGGGCCTGAACACTGAAGCTTTCTTT.

This chain connects TRBV7-2 to TRBJ2-7; 8 bases agree with TRBD2. The junction had 10 bases not matched to a gene; V was cut back by 5 bases and J by 4 bases. CDR1 is SGHTA and CDR2 is FQGNSA in the germline V gene. The CDR3 loop spans 15 amino acids. The CDR3 spells CASSPDWAGGYEQYF. CDR3 nucleotide sequence: TGTGCCAGCAGCCCCGACTGGGCGGGAGGTTACGAGCAGTACTTC.

A few counts support this clone. The chain combines TRBV7-9 with TRBJ2-7, with no clear D. Germline loops: CDR1 SEHNR, CDR2 FQNEAQ (reference sequence). Deletions cut 4 bases from V and 3 bases from J, with 7 bases between. The CDR3 has 12 residues. The CDR3 coding sequence is TGTGCCAGCAGCTCGCCGGACTACGAGCAGTACTTC. Its protein is CASSSPDYEQYF.

This sequence joins TRBV9 and TRBJ2-3; perhaps TRBD1 as D (6 bases). V gave up 3 bases and J gave up 1 base, with 18 bases separating them. The CDR3 extends over 17 amino acids. CDR1 is SGDLS, CDR2 YYNGEE, per germline. CDR3 DNA: TGTGCCAGCAGCGCCTCCAGGGGCTGGTCGGGCACAGATACGCAGTATTTT. Amino acids: CASSASRGWSGTDTQYF.

The chain combines TRBV4-3 with TRBJ1-2, with a possible D match to TRBD1 (5 bases). V was clipped by 4 bases and J by 8 bases, with 20 bases between them. Per the germline V gene, CDR1 is LGHNA and CDR2 is YSLEER. The CDR3 is made up of 15 amino acids. CDR3 in amino acids: CASSPQWGVLEGYTF. CDR3 DNA sequence: TGCGCCAGCAGCCCCCAATGGGGGGTCCTAGAGGGCTACACCTTC.

The chain recombines TRBV7-9 with TRBJ2-6; 9 nucleotides line up with TRBD2. Unmatched junction bases numbered 8, after V lost 1 base and J lost 4 bases. The V gene's germline CDR1 is SEHNR and CDR2 FQNEAQ (reference sequence). This CDR3 has 18 amino acids. CDR3 loop: CASSLGPAGGSGANVLTF. In DNA, the CDR3 is TGTGCCAGCAGCTTAGGGCCAGCGGGAGGTTCGGGGGCCAACGTCCTGACTTTC. The whole variable domain, filled in from reference TRBV7-9 and TRBJ2-6, reads DTGVSQNPRHKITKRGQNVTFRCDPISEHNRLYWYRQTLGQGPEFLTYFQNEAQLEKSRLLSDRFSAERPKGSFSTLEIQRTEQGDSAMYLCASSLGPAGGSGANVLTFGAGSRLTVL.

The genes are TRBV6-1 and TRBJ2-6; D remains ambiguous. Germline CDR1 MNHNS, CDR2 SASEGT. The CDR3 has 17 residues. With 4 bases removed from V and 0 bases from J, the gap between germline ends came to 13 bases. CDR3 residues: CASSGNSPFSGANVLTF. CDR3 nucleotide sequence: TGTGCCAGCAGTGGGAACAGCCCGTTCTCTGGGGCCAACGTCCTGACTTTC.

The chain carries TRBV19 and TRBJ1-1; D might be TRBD1 (5 bases). The V end was cut by 5 bases, the J end by 1 base, with 11 bases between. This CDR3 is built from 14 residues. CDR1 LNHDA and CDR2 SQIVND come from the germline V gene (reference sequence). CDR3 amino acids: CASSLGQSNTEAFF. The CDR3 DNA sequence: TGTGCCAGTAGTTTGGGGCAATCGAACACTGAAGCTTTCTTT.

J is TRBJ2-1 and V is TRBV9; 10 nucleotides agree with TRBD2. The CDR3 is 14 amino acids. V was pared by 4 bases and J by 7 bases, with 5 bases of the junction left unmatched. The germline gives CDR1 SGDLS, CDR2 YYNGEE. The CDR3 DNA is TGTGCCAGCAGCTTGGGACTAGCGCCAAATGAGCAGTTCTTC. This gives the protein CASSLGLAPNEQFF.

The CDR3 loop is CASSQEGLAASYNEQFF. In nucleotides, the CDR3 is TGTGCCAGCAGCCAAGAGGGCCTAGCTGCCTCCTACAATGAGCAGTTCTTC. V usage is TRBV7-2 and J usage is TRBJ2-1; a possible D gene is TRBD2 (5 bases). Germline V gene lookup returns CDR1 SGHTA and CDR2 FQGNSA. The CDR3 sequence is 17 residues long. Trimming took off 5 bases at V and 0 bases at J, with 17 bases between the two ends.

The chain has TRBV7-9 and TRBJ2-6; TRBD1 is a possible D gene (5 bases). The CDR3 runs to 18 residues. With 4 bases removed from V and 3 bases from J, the gap between germline ends came to 19 bases. Per germline, CDR1 SEHNR and CDR2 FQNEAQ (reference sequence). As DNA, the CDR3 is TGTGCCAGCAGCTCCCCTCCACCCAGGGAAGTTGGGGCCAACGTCCTGACTTTC. It encodes CASSSPPPREVGANVLTF. The entire variable domain, with the rest obtained from reference TRBV7-9 and TRBJ2-6, is as follows: DTGVSQNPRHKITKRGQNVTFRCDPISEHNRLYWYRQTLGQGPEFLTYFQNEAQLEKSRLLSDRFSAERPKGSFSTLEIQRTEQGDSAMYLCASSSPPPREVGANVLTFGAGSRLTVL.

V is TRBV27 and J is TRBJ1-5; D not certain. Germline CDR1 is MNHEY and CDR2 is SMNVEV (reference sequence). Trimming removed 5 bases at V and 16 bases at J, with 18 bases between. The CDR3 is 12 residues long. CDR3 sequence (DNA): TGTGCCAGCAGTCCAACCCCTCCCCCTCAACATTTT. This encodes CASSPTPPPQHF.